One and the same sample provided the 2 T cell receptor beta chains below, sequenced in a study of CD8 T cells in ankylosing spondylitis. Findings of the study overall: What appeared characteristic of ankylosing spondylitis blood was a TCR beta motif of fewer than ten highly homologous variants.

Their antigens remain unidentified. TCRdb analysed the 5' RACE reads with MiXCR anew, one entry per CDR3 protein. The sample lists over 700,000 distinct CDR3 sequences; 15% to 20% were seen once. Sequencing was performed on blood, either unsorted or a sorted T cell fraction (not recorded which). The receptors come from a male donor with ankylosing spondylitis.

The chain employs TRBV9 and TRBJ2-3, with D unresolved. V lost 2 bases, J lost 0 bases, and 7 bases lay in between. CDR1 and CDR2 (germline): SGDLS, YYNGEE. The CDR3 length is 14 residues. CDR3 region: CASSVSRSTDTQYF. The CDR3 region has the DNA TGTGCCAGCAGCGTTTCTAGAAGCACAGATACGCAGTATTTT.

Only a few counts were recorded for this clonotype. This chain uses TRBV12-3 or TRBV12-4 with TRBJ2-3; D may correspond to TRBD1 or TRBD2 (5 bases each). The length of the CDR3 is 16 residues. V was shortened by 2 bases and J by 2 bases, with 14 bases between the two germline ends. The CDR3 nucleotides read TGTGCCAGCAGTTTACTGGATGGGGGAACCACAGATACGCAGTATTTT. Protein: CASSLLDGGTTDTQYF.